The rows below give T cell receptor beta chains drawn from one sample of a study of T cells in Graves' hyperthyroidism and ophthalmopathy. TCRdb called the multiplex PCR reads again in MiXCR, with one record for every CDR3 protein. The repertoire includes around 760,000 distinct CDR3 sequences, roughly a third of them detected once, and roughly 31% sits in the top ten. The sample was blood. The receptor set was obtained from a woman between 40 and 50 years old with Graves' hyperthyroidism. Each CDR3 is given with its conserved first and last residue. Each record gives: D gene, J gene, V gene, clone size, CDR3 protein, CDR3 DNA. D genes are given only for firm matches. Clone sizes are given selectively: once, few, many, or a class where the clone is expanded.

d_call: TRBD1
j_call: TRBJ1-1
v_call: TRBV6-5
clone_size: few
cdr3_aa: CASSTTGGVNTEAFF
cdr3_nt: TGTGCCAGCAGTACGACAGGGGGTGTGAACACTGAAGCTTTCTTT

d_call: -
j_call: TRBJ2-6
v_call: TRBV13
clone_size: -
cdr3_aa: CASSLIPRSFRSGANVLTF
cdr3_nt: TGTGCCAGCAGCTTAATCCCGCGGAGCTTCCGATCTGGGGCCAACGTCCTGACTTTC

d_call: -
j_call: TRBJ1-3
v_call: TRBV4-1
clone_size: -
cdr3_aa: CASSQDRASGNTIYF
cdr3_nt: TGCGCCAGCAGCCAAGACAGGGCAAGTGGAAACACCATATATTTT

d_call: -
j_call: TRBJ1-1
v_call: TRBV13
clone_size: -
cdr3_aa: CAIQRRGFEAFF
cdr3_nt: TGTGCCATCCAACGAAGGGGTTTTGAAGCTTTCTTT

d_call: -
j_call: TRBJ1-1
v_call: TRBV6-5
clone_size: -
cdr3_aa: CAISYGQLNTEAFF
cdr3_nt: TGTGCCATCAGTTACGGTCAACTTAACACTGAAGCTTTCTTT

d_call: TRBD1
j_call: TRBJ1-6
v_call: TRBV20-1
clone_size: many
cdr3_aa: CSARWDRGYSPLHF
cdr3_nt: TGCAGTGCTAGATGGGACAGGGGATATTCACCCCTCCACTTT

d_call: TRBD2
j_call: TRBJ2-3
v_call: TRBV7-2
clone_size: few
cdr3_aa: CASTYPSGGADTQYF
cdr3_nt: TGTGCCAGCACCTACCCCAGCGGGGGAGCAGATACGCAGTATTTT

d_call: -
j_call: TRBJ2-5
v_call: TRBV7-3
clone_size: many
cdr3_aa: CASSLGGRFQETQYF
cdr3_nt: TGTGCCAGCAGCCTCGGGGGTAGATTCCAAGAGACCCAGTACTTC

d_call: TRBD1
j_call: TRBJ1-5
v_call: TRBV19
clone_size: many
cdr3_aa: CASSMIGQGISNQPQHF
cdr3_nt: TGTGCCAGTAGTATGATAGGACAGGGGATTAGCAATCAGCCCCAGCATTTT

d_call: -
j_call: TRBJ1-1
v_call: TRBV29-1
clone_size: many
cdr3_aa: CSVVGVTEAFF
cdr3_nt: TGCAGCGTTGTAGGGGTCACTGAAGCTTTCTTT

d_call: -
j_call: TRBJ1-6
v_call: TRBV20-1
clone_size: many
cdr3_aa: CSARHVQGSHSPLHF
cdr3_nt: TGCAGTGCTAGACATGTTCAGGGATCGCATTCACCCCTCCACTTT

d_call: -
j_call: TRBJ2-1
v_call: TRBV29-1
clone_size: -
cdr3_aa: CSVEDRPTYNEQFF
cdr3_nt: TGCAGCGTTGAAGATAGACCTACCTACAATGAGCAGTTCTTC

d_call: -
j_call: TRBJ2-2
v_call: TRBV11-2
clone_size: few
cdr3_aa: CASSAGTSAGELFF
cdr3_nt: TGTGCCAGCAGCGCGGGGACTTCTGCCGGGGAGCTGTTTTTT

d_call: -
j_call: TRBJ2-5
v_call: TRBV5-4
clone_size: few
cdr3_aa: CASSLSPGSGETQYF
cdr3_nt: TGTGCCAGCAGCTTGTCACCAGGGTCAGGGGAGACCCAGTACTTC

d_call: TRBD1
j_call: TRBJ2-7
v_call: TRBV29-1
clone_size: many
cdr3_aa: CSVVRRPGQGLYEQYF
cdr3_nt: TGCAGCGTTGTACGACGACCGGGACAGGGTCTCTACGAGCAGTACTTC

d_call: -
j_call: TRBJ1-5
v_call: TRBV4-3
clone_size: -
cdr3_aa: CASSQDVGSNQPQHF
cdr3_nt: TGCGCCAGCAGCCAAGATGTTGGTTCCAATCAGCCCCAGCATTTT

d_call: -
j_call: TRBJ1-6
v_call: TRBV6-5
clone_size: -
cdr3_aa: CASSYEGFNSPLHF
cdr3_nt: TGTGCCAGCAGTTATGAGGGTTTTAATTCACCCCTCCACTTT

d_call: -
j_call: TRBJ1-5
v_call: TRBV20-1
clone_size: many
cdr3_aa: CSAAKKDSNQPQHF
cdr3_nt: TGCAGTGCTGCCAAGAAGGATAGCAATCAGCCCCAGCATTTT

d_call: -
j_call: TRBJ1-5
v_call: TRBV12-3/TRBV12-4
clone_size: few
cdr3_aa: CASSPWTWGSNQPQHF
cdr3_nt: TGTGCCAGCAGTCCCTGGACCTGGGGTAGCAATCAGCCCCAGCATTTT

d_call: TRBD2
j_call: TRBJ2-3
v_call: TRBV7-7
clone_size: -
cdr3_aa: CASSAGTSGFTDTQYF
cdr3_nt: TGTGCTAGCAGCGCCGGGACTAGCGGATTCACAGATACGCAGTATTTT

d_call: -
j_call: TRBJ1-1
v_call: TRBV19
clone_size: many
cdr3_aa: CASTLGAGVNTEAFF
cdr3_nt: TGTGCCAGTACCCTGGGGGCAGGGGTGAACACTGAAGCTTTCTTT

d_call: -
j_call: TRBJ1-5
v_call: TRBV10-3
clone_size: -
cdr3_aa: CAISEARLIREQPQHF
cdr3_nt: TGTGCCATCAGTGAGGCCAGGTTAATAAGGGAACAGCCCCAGCATTTT

d_call: -
j_call: TRBJ2-7
v_call: TRBV7-2
clone_size: few
cdr3_aa: CASSQSWDPSYEQYF
cdr3_nt: TGTGCCAGCAGCCAAAGCTGGGACCCCTCCTACGAGCAGTACTTC

d_call: TRBD1
j_call: TRBJ1-4
v_call: TRBV14
clone_size: many
cdr3_aa: CASSQDGTGDEKLFF
cdr3_nt: TGTGCCAGCAGCCAAGATGGGACAGGGGACGAAAAACTGTTTTTT

d_call: -
j_call: TRBJ1-4
v_call: TRBV4-1
clone_size: -
cdr3_aa: CASSQESTGEKLFF
cdr3_nt: TGCGCCAGCAGCCAAGAAAGCACGGGGGAAAAACTGTTTTTT